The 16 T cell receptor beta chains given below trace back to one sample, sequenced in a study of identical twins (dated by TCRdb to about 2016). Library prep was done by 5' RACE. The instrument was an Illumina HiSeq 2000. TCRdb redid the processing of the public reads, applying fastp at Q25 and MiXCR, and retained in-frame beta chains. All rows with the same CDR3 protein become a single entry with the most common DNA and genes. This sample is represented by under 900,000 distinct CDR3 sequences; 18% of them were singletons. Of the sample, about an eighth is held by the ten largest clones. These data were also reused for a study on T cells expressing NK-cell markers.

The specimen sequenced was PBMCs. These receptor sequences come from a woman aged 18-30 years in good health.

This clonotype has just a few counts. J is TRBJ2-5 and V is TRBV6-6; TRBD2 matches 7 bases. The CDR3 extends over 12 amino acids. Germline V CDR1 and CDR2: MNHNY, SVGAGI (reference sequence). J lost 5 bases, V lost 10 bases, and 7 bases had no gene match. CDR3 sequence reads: CATSSGEETQYF. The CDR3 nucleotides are TGTGCCACCAGCAGCGGGGAGGAGACCCAGTACTTC.

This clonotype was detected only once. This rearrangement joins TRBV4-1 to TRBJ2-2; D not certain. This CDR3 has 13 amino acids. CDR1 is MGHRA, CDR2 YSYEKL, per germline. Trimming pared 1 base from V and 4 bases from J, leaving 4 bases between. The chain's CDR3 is CASSQGSTGELFF. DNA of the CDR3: TGCGCCAGCAGCCAAGGTAGCACCGGGGAGCTGTTTTTT.

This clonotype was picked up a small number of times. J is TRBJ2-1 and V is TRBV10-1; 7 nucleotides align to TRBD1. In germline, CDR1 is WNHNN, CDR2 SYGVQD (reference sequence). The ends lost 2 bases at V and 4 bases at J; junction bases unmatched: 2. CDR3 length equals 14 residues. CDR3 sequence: CASSEGDSYNEQFF. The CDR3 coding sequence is TGCGCCAGCAGTGAGGGGGACAGTTACAATGAGCAGTTCTTC.

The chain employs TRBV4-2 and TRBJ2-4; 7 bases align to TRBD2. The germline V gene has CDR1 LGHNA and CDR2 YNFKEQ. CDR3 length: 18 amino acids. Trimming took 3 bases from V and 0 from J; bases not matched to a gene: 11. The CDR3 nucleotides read TGTGCCAGCAGCCAGGAGGGCGGGGGTAGGCCAGCCAAAAACATTCAGTACTTC. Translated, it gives CASSQEGGGRPAKNIQYF.

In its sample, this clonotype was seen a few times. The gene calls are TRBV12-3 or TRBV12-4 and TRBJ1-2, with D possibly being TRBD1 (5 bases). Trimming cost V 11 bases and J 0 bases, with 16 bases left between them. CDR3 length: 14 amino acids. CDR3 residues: CAASGGASNYGYTF. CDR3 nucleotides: TGTGCCGCGTCCGGGGGTGCCTCTAACTATGGCTACACCTTC.

CDR3 sequence: CAIRETVTGANVLTF. CDR3 bases: TGTGCCATCAGGGAGACAGTAACTGGGGCCAACGTCCTGACTTTC. The V call is TRBV10-3, the J call TRBJ2-6; D may be TRBD1 (5 bases). Trimming left V 6 bases short and J 2 bases short, with 11 bases between. CDR3 size: 15 residues. The V gene's germline CDR1 is ENHRY and CDR2 SYGVKD.

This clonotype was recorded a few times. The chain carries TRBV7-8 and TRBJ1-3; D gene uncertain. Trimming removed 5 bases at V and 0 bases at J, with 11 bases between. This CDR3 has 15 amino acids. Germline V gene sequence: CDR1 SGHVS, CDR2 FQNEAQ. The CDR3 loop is CASSQFWGSGNTIYF. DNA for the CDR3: TGTGCCAGCAGCCAATTTTGGGGCTCTGGAAACACCATATATTTT. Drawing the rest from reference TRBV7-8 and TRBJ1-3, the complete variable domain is GAGVSQSPRYKVAKRGQDVALRCDPISGHVSLFWYQQALGQGPEFLTYFQNEAQLDKSGLPSDRFFAERPEGSVSTLKIQRTQQEDSAVYLCASSQFWGSGNTIYFGEGSWLTVV.

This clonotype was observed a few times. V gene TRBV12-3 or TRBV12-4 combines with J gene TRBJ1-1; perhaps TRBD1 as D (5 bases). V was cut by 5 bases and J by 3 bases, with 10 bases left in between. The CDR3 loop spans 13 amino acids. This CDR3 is CASSKGLHTEAFF. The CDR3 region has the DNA TGTGCCAGCAGTAAGGGACTGCACACTGAAGCTTTCTTT.

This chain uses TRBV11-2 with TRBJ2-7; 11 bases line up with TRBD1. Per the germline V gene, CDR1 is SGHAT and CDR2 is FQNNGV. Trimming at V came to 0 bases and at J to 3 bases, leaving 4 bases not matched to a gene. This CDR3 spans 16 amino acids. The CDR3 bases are TGTGCCAGCAGCTTAGAAGGACAGGGGGCCCTCTACGAGCAGTACTTC. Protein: CASSLEGQGALYEQYF.

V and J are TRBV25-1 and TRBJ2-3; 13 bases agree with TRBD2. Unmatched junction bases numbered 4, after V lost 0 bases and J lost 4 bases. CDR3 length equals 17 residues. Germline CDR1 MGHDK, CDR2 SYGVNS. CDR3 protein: CASSEYTSGGAPDTQYF. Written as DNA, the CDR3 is TGTGCCAGCAGTGAATATACTAGCGGGGGGGCCCCAGATACGCAGTATTTT.

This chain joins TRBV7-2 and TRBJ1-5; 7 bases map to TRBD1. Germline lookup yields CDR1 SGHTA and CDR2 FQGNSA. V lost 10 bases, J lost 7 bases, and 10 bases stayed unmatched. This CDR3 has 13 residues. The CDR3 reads CATSPTQGQPQHF. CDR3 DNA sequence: TGTGCCACCTCGCCCACACAGGGGCAGCCCCAGCATTTT.

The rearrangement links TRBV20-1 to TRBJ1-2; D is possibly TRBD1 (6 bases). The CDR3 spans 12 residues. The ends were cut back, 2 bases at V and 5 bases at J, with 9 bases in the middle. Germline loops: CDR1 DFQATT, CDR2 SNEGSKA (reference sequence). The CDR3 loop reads CSARRGGYGYTF. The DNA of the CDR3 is TGCAGTGCTAGAAGGGGGGGGTATGGCTACACCTTC.

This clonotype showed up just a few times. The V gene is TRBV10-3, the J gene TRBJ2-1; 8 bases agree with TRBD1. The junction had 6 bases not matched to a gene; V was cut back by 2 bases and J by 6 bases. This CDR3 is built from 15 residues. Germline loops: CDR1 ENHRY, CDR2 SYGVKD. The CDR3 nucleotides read TGTGCCATCAGTGAGGGCCAGGGGGCGGTCAATGAGCAGTTCTTC. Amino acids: CAISEGQGAVNEQFF.

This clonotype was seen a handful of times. In nucleotides, the CDR3 is TGTGCCAGCAGCGGCCAGGACGCAGGAGGGGAGCTGTTTTTT. This codes for CASSGQDAGGELFF. The chain is built from TRBV9 and TRBJ2-2; D not resolved. CDR3 length: 14 residues. The germline V gene has CDR1 SGDLS and CDR2 YYNGEE. The V and J ends lost 3 bases and 8 bases respectively, with 14 bases between them.

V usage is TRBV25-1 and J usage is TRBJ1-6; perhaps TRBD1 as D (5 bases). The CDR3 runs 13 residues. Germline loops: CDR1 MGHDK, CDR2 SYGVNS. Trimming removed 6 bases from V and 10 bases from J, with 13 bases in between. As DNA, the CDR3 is TGTGCCAGCAGAGGGGCGGGAGTATCACCCCTCCACTTT. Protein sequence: CASRGAGVSPLHF.

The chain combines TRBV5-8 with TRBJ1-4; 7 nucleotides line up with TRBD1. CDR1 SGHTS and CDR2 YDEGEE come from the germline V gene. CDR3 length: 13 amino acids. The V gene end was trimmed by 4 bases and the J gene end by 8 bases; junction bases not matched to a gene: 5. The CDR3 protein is CASSIGTDEKLFF. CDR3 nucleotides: TGTGCCAGCAGCATTGGGACAGACGAAAAACTGTTTTTT.